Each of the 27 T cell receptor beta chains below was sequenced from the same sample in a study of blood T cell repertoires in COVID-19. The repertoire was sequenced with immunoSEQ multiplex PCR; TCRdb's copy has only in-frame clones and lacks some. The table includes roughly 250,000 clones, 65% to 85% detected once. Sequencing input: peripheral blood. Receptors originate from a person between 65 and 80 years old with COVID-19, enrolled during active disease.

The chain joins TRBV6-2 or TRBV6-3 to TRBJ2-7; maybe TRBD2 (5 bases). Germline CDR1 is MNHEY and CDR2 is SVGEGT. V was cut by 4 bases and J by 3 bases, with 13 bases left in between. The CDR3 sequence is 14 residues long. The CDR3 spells CASSSTGIGYEQYF. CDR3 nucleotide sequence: TGTGCCAGCAGTTCAACGGGGATAGGCTACGAGCAGTACTTC.

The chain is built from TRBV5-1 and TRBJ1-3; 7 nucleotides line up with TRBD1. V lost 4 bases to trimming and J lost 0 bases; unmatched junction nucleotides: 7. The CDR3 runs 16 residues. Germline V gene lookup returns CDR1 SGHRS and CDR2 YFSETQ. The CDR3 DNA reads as TGCGCCAGCAGCCGGAACAGGGGCAACTCTGGAAACACCATATATTTT. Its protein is CASSRNRGNSGNTIYF.

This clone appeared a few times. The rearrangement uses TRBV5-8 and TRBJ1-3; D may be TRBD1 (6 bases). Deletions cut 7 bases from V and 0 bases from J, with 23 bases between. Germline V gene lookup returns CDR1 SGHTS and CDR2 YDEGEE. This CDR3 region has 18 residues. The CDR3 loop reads CASQGITFWGISGNTIYF. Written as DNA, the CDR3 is TGTGCCAGCCAGGGGATTACTTTCTGGGGAATCTCTGGAAACACCATATATTTT.

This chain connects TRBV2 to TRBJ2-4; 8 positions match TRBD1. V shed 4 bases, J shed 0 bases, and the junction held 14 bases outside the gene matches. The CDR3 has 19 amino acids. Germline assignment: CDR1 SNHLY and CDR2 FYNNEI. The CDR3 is CASSVPGQDGPLAKNIQYF. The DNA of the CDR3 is TGTGCCAGCAGTGTACCGGGACAGGACGGACCCCTAGCCAAAAACATTCAGTACTTC. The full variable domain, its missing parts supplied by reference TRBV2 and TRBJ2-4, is EPEVTQTPSHQVTQMGQEVILRCVPISNHLYFYWYRQILGQKVEFLVSFYNNEISEKSEIFDDQFSVERPDGSNFTLKIRSTKLEDSAMYFCASSVPGQDGPLAKNIQYFGAGTRLSVL.

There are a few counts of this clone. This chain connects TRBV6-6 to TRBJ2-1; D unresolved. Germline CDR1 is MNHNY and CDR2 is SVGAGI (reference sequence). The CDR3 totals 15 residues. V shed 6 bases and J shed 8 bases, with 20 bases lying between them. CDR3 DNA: TGTGCCAGCAGCACCGCAAGTCTGACGAGCGATGAGCAGTTCTTC. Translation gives CASSTASLTSDEQFF.

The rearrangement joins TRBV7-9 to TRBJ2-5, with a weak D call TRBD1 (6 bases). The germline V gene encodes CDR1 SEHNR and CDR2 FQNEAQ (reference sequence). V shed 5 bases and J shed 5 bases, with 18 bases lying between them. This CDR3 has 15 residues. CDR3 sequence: CASSSNRDPEETQYF. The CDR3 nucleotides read TGTGCCAGCAGCAGTAACAGGGACCCAGAGGAGACCCAGTACTTC.

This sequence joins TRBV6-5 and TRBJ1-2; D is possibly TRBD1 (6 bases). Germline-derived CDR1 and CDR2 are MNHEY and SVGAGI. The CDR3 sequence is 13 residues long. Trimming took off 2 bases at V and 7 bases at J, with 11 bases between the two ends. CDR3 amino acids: CASSYGTMGGYTF. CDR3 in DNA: TGTGCCAGCAGTTACGGGACAATGGGTGGCTACACCTTC.

This chain's CDR3 is CASSLGTGERQPQHF. The CDR3 region has the DNA TGCGCCAGCAGCTTGGGGACAGGGGAAAGACAGCCCCAGCATTTT. V gene TRBV5-1 combines with J gene TRBJ1-5, with TRBD1 matching 9 bases. The CDR3 runs to 15 residues. Germline CDR1 and CDR2: SGHRS and YFSETQ. After removal of 0 bases from V and 7 bases from J, the junction contained 5 bases not matched to a gene.

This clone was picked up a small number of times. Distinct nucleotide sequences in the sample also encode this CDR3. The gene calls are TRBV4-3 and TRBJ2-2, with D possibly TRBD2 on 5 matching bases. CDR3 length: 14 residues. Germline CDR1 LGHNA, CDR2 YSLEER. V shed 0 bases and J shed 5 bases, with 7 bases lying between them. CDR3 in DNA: TGCGCCAGCAGCCAAGAGGGGAGTACCGGGGAGCTGTTTTTT. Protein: CASSQEGSTGELFF.

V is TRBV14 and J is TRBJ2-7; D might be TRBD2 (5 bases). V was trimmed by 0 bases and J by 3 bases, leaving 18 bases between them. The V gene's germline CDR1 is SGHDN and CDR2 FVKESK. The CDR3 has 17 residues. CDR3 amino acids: CASSQERAGIMRYEQYF. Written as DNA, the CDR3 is TGTGCCAGCAGCCAAGAAAGGGCCGGGATCATGCGCTACGAGCAGTACTTC.

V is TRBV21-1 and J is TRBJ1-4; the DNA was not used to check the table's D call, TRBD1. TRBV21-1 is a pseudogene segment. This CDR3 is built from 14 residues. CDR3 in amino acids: CASRTTGGFEKLFF. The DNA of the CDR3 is TGTGCCAGCAGGACGACAGGGGGCTTTGAAAAACTGTTTTTT.

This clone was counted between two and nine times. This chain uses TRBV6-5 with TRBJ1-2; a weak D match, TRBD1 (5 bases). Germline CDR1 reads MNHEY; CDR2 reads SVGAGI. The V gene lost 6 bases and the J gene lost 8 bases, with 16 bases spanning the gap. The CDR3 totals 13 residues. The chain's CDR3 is CASSLDRFEGYTF. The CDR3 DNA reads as TGTGCCAGCAGCTTAGACAGATTTGAGGGCTACACCTTC.

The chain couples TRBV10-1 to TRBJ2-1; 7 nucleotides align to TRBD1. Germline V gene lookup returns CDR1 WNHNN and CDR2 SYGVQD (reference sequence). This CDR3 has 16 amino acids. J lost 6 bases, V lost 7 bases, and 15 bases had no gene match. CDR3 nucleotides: TGCGCCAGCACAATCAATACAGGGGACGCTTCCAATGAGCAGTTCTTC. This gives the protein CASTINTGDASNEQFF.

CDR3 loop: CASSGDSGTDTQYF. In DNA, the CDR3 is TGCGCCAGCAGCGGGGACAGTGGCACAGATACGCAGTATTTT. The V gene is TRBV5-1, the J gene TRBJ2-3, with TRBD1 matching over 7 bases. Germline-derived CDR1 and CDR2 are SGHRS and YFSETQ. Unmatched junction bases numbered 3, after V lost 4 bases and J lost 1 base. CDR3 length: 14 residues.

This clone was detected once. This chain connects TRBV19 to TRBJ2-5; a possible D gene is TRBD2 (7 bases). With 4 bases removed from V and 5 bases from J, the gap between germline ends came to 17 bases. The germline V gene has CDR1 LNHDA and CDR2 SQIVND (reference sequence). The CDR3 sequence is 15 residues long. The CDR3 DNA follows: TGTGCCAGTAGTAGCAGAACGGGGGGCACGGAGACCCAGTACTTC. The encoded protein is CASSSRTGGTETQYF.

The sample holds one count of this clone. The CDR3 spells CASSSTDRVGAQPQHF. CDR3 bases: TGTGCCAGCAGTTCTACGGACAGGGTAGGGGCTCAGCCCCAGCATTTT. J is TRBJ1-5 and V is TRBV6-5, with 8 bases identical to TRBD1. V lost 4 bases, J lost 6 bases, and 11 bases stayed unmatched. Germline CDR1 MNHEY, CDR2 SVGAGI. This CDR3 region has 16 residues.

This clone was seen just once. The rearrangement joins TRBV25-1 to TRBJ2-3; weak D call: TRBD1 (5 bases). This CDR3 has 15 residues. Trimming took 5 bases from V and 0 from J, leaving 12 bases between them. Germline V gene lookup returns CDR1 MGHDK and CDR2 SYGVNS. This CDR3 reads CASSSTATSTDTQYF. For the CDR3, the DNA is TGTGCCAGCAGTTCGACAGCTACTAGCACAGATACGCAGTATTTT.

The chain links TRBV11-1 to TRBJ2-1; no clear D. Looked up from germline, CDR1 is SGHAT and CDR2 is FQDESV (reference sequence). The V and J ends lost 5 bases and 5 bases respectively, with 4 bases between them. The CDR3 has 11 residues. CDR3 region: CASSPDNEQFF. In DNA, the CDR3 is TGTGCCAGCAGCCCCGACAATGAGCAGTTCTTC.

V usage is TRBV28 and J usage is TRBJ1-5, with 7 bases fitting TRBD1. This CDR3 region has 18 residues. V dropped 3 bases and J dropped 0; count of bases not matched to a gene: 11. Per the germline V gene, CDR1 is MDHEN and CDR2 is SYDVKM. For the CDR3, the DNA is TGTGCCAGCAGTTTGCCCAGGGGACAGATTGATAGCAATCAGCCCCAGCATTTT. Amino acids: CASSLPRGQIDSNQPQHF.

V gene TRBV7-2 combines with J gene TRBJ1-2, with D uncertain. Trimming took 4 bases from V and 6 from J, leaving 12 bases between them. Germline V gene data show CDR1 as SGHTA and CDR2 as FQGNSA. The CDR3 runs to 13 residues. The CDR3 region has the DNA TGTGCCAGCAGCTCAAGCGCCCGGGATGGCTACACCTTC. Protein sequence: CASSSSARDGYTF.

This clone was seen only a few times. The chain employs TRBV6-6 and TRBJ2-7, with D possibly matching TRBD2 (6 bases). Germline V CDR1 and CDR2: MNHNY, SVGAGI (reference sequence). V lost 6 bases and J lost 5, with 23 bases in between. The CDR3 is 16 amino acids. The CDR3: CASSPSPGATSNEQYF. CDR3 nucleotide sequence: TGTGCCAGCAGCCCCTCACCGGGAGCTACTTCAAACGAGCAGTACTTC.

CDR3 in DNA: TGTGCCAGCGGATTCGACAGGGTGACTGAAGCTTTCTTT. Amino acid sequence: CASGFDRVTEAFF. This chain uses TRBV6-4 with TRBJ1-1, with 7 bases aligning to TRBD1. This CDR3 is built from 13 residues. The V segment lost 8 bases and the J segment 5 bases; nucleotides outside the gene matches: 8. In germline, CDR1 is MRHNA, CDR2 SNTAGT.

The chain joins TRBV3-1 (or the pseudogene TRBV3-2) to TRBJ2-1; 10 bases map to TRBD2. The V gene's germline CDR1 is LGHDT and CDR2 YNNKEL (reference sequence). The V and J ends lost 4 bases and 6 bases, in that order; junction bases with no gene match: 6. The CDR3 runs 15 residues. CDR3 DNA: TGTGCCAGCAGCCCTCGGACTAGCGGAGCCAATGAGCAGTTCTTC. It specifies CASSPRTSGANEQFF.

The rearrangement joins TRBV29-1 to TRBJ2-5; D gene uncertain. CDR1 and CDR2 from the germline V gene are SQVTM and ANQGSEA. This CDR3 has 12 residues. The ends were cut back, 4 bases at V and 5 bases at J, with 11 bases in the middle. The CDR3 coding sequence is TGCAGCGTTGTGGGCGACACCGAGACCCAGTACTTC. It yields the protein CSVVGDTETQYF.

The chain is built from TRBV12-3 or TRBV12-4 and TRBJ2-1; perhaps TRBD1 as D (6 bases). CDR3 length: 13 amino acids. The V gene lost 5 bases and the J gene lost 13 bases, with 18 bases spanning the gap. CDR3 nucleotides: TGTGCCAGCAGTCCCGCAGGGGACCATTTTCAGTTCTTC. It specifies CASSPAGDHFQFF.

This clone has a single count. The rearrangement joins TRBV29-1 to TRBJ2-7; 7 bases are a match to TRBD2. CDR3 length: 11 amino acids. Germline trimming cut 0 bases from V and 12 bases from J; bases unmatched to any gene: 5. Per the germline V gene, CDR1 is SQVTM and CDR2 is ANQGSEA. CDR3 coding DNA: TGCAGCGTTGAAGATGGGGGAGGGCGGTACTTC. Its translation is CSVEDGGGRYF.

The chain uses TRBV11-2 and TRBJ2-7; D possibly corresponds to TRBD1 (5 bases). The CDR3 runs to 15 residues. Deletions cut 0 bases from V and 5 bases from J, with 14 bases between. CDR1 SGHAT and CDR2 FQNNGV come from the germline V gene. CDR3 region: CASSLEAGILHEQYF. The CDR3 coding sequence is TGTGCCAGCAGCTTAGAAGCAGGGATACTCCACGAGCAGTACTTC. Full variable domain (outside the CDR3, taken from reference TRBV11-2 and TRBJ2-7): EAGVAQSPRYKIIEKRQSVAFWCNPISGHATLYWYQQILGQGPKLLIQFQNNGVVDDSQLPKDRFSAERLKGVDSTLKIQPAKLEDSAVYLCASSLEAGILHEQYFGPGTRLTVT.